This T cell receptor (beta chain) was captured in a study of cytomegalovirus exposure and HLA in healthy donors. General study points: Whilst most TCR sequences proved rare, a subset of public TCRs occurred across many donors.

This CDR3 is 14 amino acids long. V shed 2 bases and J 2 bases; nucleotides not matched to a gene: 2. Germline V gives CDR1 MNHNS, CDR2 SASEGT. Assay: immunoSEQ multiplex PCR; the TCRdb copy retains only in-frame clones and omits some. The sample comprises some 41,000 clones, 93% of which are singletons, and approximately 2.1% rests with the top ten. As for this clone: Antigen unknown.

The approximately 130-subject validation cohort, separate from the roughly 700-subject first cohort, included the donors. The TCR comes from a woman aged 18-30 years in good health and CMV-seronegative. The chain recombines TRBV6-1 with TRBJ1-2; 7 positions match TRBD1. The sequenced material came from PBMCs. CDR3 sequence (DNA): TGTGCCAGCAGTGAAAGGGGGCCAAACTATGGCTACACCTTC. Translated: CASSERGPNYGYTF.